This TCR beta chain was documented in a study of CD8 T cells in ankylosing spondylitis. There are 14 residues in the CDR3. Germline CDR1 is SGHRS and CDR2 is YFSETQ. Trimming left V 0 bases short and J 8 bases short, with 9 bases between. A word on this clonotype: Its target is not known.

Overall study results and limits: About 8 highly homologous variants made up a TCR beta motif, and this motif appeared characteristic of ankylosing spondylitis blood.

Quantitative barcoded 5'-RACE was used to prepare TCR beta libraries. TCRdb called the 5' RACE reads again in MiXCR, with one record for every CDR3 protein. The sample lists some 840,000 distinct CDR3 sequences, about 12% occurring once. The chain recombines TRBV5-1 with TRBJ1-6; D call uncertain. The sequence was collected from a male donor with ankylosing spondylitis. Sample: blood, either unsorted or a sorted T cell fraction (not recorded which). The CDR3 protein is CASSLGALDSPLHF. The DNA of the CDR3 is TGCGCCAGCAGCTTGGGAGCCCTCGATTCACCCCTCCACTTT.